The following is a T cell receptor (beta chain) sequence with its context. The specificity of this receptor is unknown. Base qualities were left out, and no much larger clone turns up one base away. The entry originates in a study of cytomegalovirus exposure and HLA in healthy donors (dated by TCRdb to about 2017). About the full investigation: An earlier analysis of 587 of the donors reported 276 Gb of sequence data and 95 million to 140 million unique TCR beta sequences obtained from 150 million to 200 million T cells. On average, roughly 250,000 unique TCR beta nucleotide sequences were sequenced per donor among 350 to 400 genotyped donors of the cohort, with roughly 18% of those sequences being non-productive. HLA typing covered class I and class II loci at four-digit resolution. The aim of the study was to test whether cataloging public T cell receptors could identify signatures of past pathogen exposure. Of the 398 genotyped donors, about 84% fell in the genetic ancestry cluster associated with self-reported Caucasian donors. The later analysis used no new phenotypic data to find candidate immune exposures, relying instead on TCR beta sequences and their occurrence across donors. An earlier analysis of 587 of the donors applied high-throughput TCR beta sequencing to assess whether each TCR beta V gene segment acted as functional or pseudogenic. The study profiled the T cell repertoires of approximately 700 subjects by immunosequencing and related them to cytomegalovirus serostatus. Donor age, sex, ethnicity and CMV serostatus were compiled alongside the repertoire data. All discovery cohort repertoires had been generated using a single sequencing platform. In addition to the first cohort of approximately 650 subjects, a separate validation cohort of 100 to 150 different subjects was used. In a later analysis, previously published TCR beta repertoires from hundreds of donors were re-analyzed and high-resolution HLA genotyping was added so that TCR occurrence patterns could be studied. To predict cytomegalovirus infection status, the study brought together high-throughput TCR immunosequencing, statistical association of individual TCRs with disease status, and machine learning. The number of donors typed differed by locus, with about 629-630 for A, B, C, DRB1 and DQB1, 522 for DQA1, 606 for DPA1, and some 450 for DPB1. Genome-wide SNP genotypes for about three fifths of the roughly 700 donors were used in a later genetic analysis, which treated that subset as a discovery cohort. Roughly 290 gigabases of sequencing data and around 85 million unique TCR sequences made up an early release that covered 500 to 700 HLA-typed donors. Four to six DR-DQ haplotypes were handled as single units for association and clustering, since linkage in the cohort was strong.

The CDR3 measures 14 amino acids from cysteine to phenylalanine. The CDR3 DNA has 42 bases and is translated from base 1. Trimming takes 5 bases from V and 3 bases from J, and the germline ends sit 11 bases apart. CDR1 and CDR2, looked up from the germline V gene, are SGHNT and YENEEA. The study at large found these results: A cluster of highly shared sequence variants was judged likely to represent a technical artifact of the sequencing pipeline. According to a later analysis, parvovirus B19, influenza, CMV and Epstein-Barr virus appeared linked to several top co-occurrence clusters. For the cohort, immune exposure information was limited to CMV serostatus. Sequencing depth was assumed to be roughly uniform across donors in the presence/absence analyses, though that assumption may not hold. The classifier was reported to diagnose cytomegalovirus status with high specificity and sensitivity in both the original cohort and the validation cohort. While some public TCRs were present in many individuals, most TCR sequences turned up only very rarely across donors. A few of the identified cytomegalovirus-associated TCR beta chains were confirmed in vitro to be specific for cytomegalovirus antigens. A further reported finding was that TCR beta sequences accurately predicted the HLA-A and HLA-B alleles for most subjects in the first cohort. The study listed approximately 160 TCR beta chains as associated with cytomegalovirus. In a later analysis, 15,000 to 20,000 TCR beta sequences were associated with specific HLA alleles at a false discovery rate of 0.05. A later genetic analysis reported fewer N-insertions in productive TCRs among donors in an Asian-associated ancestry cluster than the roughly 650-donor mean. In a later analysis, TCR association rates were found to vary across HLA loci, with the most associated TCRs seen for DRB1 alleles and the fewest for HLA-C alleles. Some IMGT-functional V segments, including TRBV6-2 and TRBV6-3, could not be told apart with the 87-base-pair reads, so those segments were excluded. An association between a missense DCLRE1C variant and V-gene and J-gene trimming of TCR beta chains was found in a later genetic analysis and replicated in an independent cohort. Because HLA typing was unavailable for some donors at each locus, only the typed subset was used in association tests. Fewer than 20 rarely observed V segments, including chromosome 9 orphons, were excluded from the earlier analysis of almost 600 of the donors because counts were too low. The authors suggested that the approach could potentially be extended to other disease states and immunological phenotypes. Strong co-occurrence of HLA alleles, especially DR and DQ, made assigning TCR associations to individual alleles difficult. Only TCR beta chains were sequenced in this cohort, and the absence of alpha or paired-chain data limited detectable features. Compared with equally common non-associated chains, HLA-associated TCR beta chains in a later analysis were more clonally expanded and had lower generation probabilities. Correlated functional status among segregating V segments might be attributable to linkage disequilibrium, but an unknown experimental factor could not be ruled out. According to a later analysis, most CMV-associated TCR beta chains appeared to be HLA-restricted, and the HLA associations seemed to be driven largely by CMV exposure. An earlier analysis of around 600 of the donors showed that most TCR beta V segments appeared in productive rearrangements either about 90% or about 30% of the time, which broadly matched IMGT annotations.

Library construction relied on the immunoSEQ multiplex PCR assay. For the multiplex PCR, a mixture combining 60 forward primers for TCR Vbeta segments and 13 reverse primers for TCR Jbeta segments was used. A multiplex PCR assay on genomic DNA amplified the CDR3 region of rearranged TCR beta genes. The Illumina HiSeq System was used to sequence the amplified TCR beta libraries as 87-base-pair reads. As for the authors' bioinformatics: In a later analysis, tens of millions of unique TCR beta chains were counted across the approximately 640 repertoires, and around 10 million of these chains were shared by at least two donors. Raw reads were error-corrected and collapsed into unique sequences with a nearest-neighbor algorithm that merged closely related sequences to remove PCR and sequencing errors. CDR3 sequences were aligned to IMGT reference sequences to assign V, D and J gene segments. Each retained sequence needed at least a six-nucleotide match to both a V gene segment and a J gene segment. Rearrangements were classified as productive when the CDR3 lacked stop codons and remained in frame with V and J, and all other rearrangements were classified as non-productive. CDR3 was defined by IMGT convention, running from the second conserved V-encoded cysteine to the conserved J-encoded phenylalanine. In an earlier analysis of approximately 500 of the donors, sequences lacking an unambiguous match to a single V gene segment were excluded. An earlier analysis of fewer than 750 of the donors called V segments functional above 56.7% productive rearrangements and segregating when the between-donor standard deviation exceeded 5%. A statistical classification framework was built to diagnose cytomegalovirus status from the catalog of TCR beta chain sequences. A later analysis assigned V and J genes by comparing TCR nucleotide sequences with IMGT/GENE-DB human TR gene sequences. The TCRdist pipeline was used in a later analysis to assign CDR3 sequences and most-parsimonious VDJ recombination scenarios. In a later analysis, each TCR beta chain was defined by its CDR3 amino acid sequence together with its V-gene family, and reads without a unique V-gene family were excluded. In a later analysis, nearly 600 highly shared, low-generation-probability nucleotide sequences were removed to address suspected cross-contamination and a sequencing artifact. For each public chain, a later analysis derived a clonal expansion index from normalized ranks of inferred template counts within each repertoire. In a later analysis, generation probabilities were computed using a VDJ recombination model fitted to out-of-frame rearrangements, and the results were checked against IGoR. In a later analysis, hypergeometric tests were used to score TCR-TCR, TCR-HLA and TCR-CMV co-occurrence, with a repertoire-size bias correction applied to TCR pairs. A later analysis estimated false discovery rates by permuting HLA or CMV assignments 20 times. In a later analysis, co-occurring TCRs were grouped using DBSCAN, with TCRdist sequence similarity added in when clustering inside HLA-allele-positive subsets. For co-occurrence clustering, repertoires with fewer than 30,000 or more than 120,000 public chains were excluded, along with roughly 5 repertoires with anomalous nucleotide sharing. TCRdb holds this immuneACCESS table with in-frame rearrangements only. Some clones are missing; in checked studies, unresolved V genes explain under half, and the rest has no known cause. That table furnishes V, J and clone size, whereas the DNA furnished D and trimming. The table for this sample lists 180,000 or so clones; just over 75% of them were counted only once. The ten largest account for 3.7% of the sample.

The cohort was made up of 500 to 800 healthy bone marrow donors. All cohort members were sampled while nominally healthy, although unrecorded immune exposures were likely present. The donor was CMV seropositive and was included in the group of 290 or so seropositive cohort members. A peripheral blood sample was collected from each donor, and TCR beta sequencing was performed on peripheral blood mononuclear cells. Genomic DNA was extracted from the blood cell samples with the Qiagen DNeasy Blood Extraction Kit. This chain joins TRBV11-3 to TRBJ1-5, with TRBD1 as a weak D call on 6 bases. The specimen sequenced was PBMCs. The clonotype comes from a woman in her sixties or seventies in good health and CMV-seropositive. Here the CDR3 is given as CASSADRPNQPQHF. The DNA sequence is given as TGTGCCAGCAGCGCGGACAGACCCAATCAGCCCCAGCATTTT.